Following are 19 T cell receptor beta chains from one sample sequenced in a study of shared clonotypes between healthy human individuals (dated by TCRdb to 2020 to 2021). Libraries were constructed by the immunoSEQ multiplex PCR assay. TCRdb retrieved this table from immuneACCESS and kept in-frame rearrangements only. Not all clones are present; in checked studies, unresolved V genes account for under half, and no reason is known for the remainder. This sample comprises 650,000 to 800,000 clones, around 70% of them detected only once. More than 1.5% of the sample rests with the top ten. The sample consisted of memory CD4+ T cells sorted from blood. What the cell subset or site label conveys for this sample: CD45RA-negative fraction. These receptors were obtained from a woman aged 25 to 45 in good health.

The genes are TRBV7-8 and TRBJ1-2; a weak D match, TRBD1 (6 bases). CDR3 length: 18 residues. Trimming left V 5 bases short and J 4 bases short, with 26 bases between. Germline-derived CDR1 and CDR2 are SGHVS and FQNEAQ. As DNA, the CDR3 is TGTGCCAGCAGCCCAGGGTTGACAGGAGCCCTTCTATTCTATGGCTACACCTTC. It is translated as CASSPGLTGALLFYGYTF.

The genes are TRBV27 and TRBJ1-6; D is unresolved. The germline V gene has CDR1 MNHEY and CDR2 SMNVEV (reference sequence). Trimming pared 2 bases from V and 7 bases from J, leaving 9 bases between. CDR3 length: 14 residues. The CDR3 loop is CASSLIQNNSPLHF. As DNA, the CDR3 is TGTGCCAGCAGTTTAATCCAAAACAATTCACCCCTCCACTTT.

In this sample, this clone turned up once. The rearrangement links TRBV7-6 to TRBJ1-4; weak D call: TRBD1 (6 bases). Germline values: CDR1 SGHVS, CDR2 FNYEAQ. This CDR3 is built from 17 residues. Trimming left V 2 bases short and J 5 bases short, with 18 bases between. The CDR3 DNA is TGTGCCAGCAGCTTAACGACAGGTCCTTTCATAAATGAAAAACTGTTTTTT. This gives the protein CASSLTTGPFINEKLFF.

The CDR3 nucleotides read TGCGCCAGCAGTGGGAGGACAGGGGGCAGATACGAGCAGTACTTC. Translation: CASSGRTGGRYEQYF. V usage is TRBV10-1 and J usage is TRBJ2-7, with 11 nucleotides matching TRBD1. V was clipped by 4 bases and J by 4 bases; unmatched bases: 6. CDR1 is WNHNN and CDR2 is SYGVQD in the germline V gene (reference sequence). The CDR3 contains 15 residues.

This CDR3 is CASSLYGELFF. CDR3 in DNA: TGTGCCAGCAGTTTATACGGGGAGCTGTTTTTT. V gene TRBV27 combines with J gene TRBJ2-2; D is unclear. Trimming left V 1 base short and J 7 bases short, with 1 base between. CDR1 is MNHEY and CDR2 is SMNVEV in the germline V gene (reference sequence). CDR3 length: 11 amino acids.

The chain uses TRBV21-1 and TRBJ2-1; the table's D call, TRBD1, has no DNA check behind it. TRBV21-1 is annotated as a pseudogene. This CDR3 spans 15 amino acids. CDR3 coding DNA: TGTGCCAGCAGCAAAGCGTGGACAGGGATGCATGAGCAGTTCTTC. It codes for CASSKAWTGMHEQFF.

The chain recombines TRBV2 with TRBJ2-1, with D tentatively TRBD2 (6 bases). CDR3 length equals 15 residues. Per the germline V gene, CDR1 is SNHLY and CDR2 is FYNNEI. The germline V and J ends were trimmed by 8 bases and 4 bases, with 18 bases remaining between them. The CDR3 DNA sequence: TGTGCCAGCCAAGCACTAGCTGGATCGTACAATGAGCAGTTCTTC. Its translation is CASQALAGSYNEQFF.

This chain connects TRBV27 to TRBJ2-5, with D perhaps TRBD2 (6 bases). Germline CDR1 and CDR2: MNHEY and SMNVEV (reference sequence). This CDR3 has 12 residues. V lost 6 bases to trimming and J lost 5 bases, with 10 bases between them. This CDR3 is CASSQTRETQYF. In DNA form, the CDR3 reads TGTGCCAGCAGCCAGACTAGGGAGACCCAGTACTTC.

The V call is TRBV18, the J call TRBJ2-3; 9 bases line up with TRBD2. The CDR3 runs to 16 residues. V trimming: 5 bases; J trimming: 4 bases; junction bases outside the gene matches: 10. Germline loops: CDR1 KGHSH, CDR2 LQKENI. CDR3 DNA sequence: TGTGCCAGCTCAGCGCCGGGACTAGCTTCCTCAGATACGCAGTATTTT. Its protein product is CASSAPGLASSDTQYF.

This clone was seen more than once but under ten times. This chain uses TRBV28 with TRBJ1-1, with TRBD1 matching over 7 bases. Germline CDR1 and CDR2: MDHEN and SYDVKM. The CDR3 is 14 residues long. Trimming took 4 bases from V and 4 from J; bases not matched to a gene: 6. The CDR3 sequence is CASSYLQGGTEAFF. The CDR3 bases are TGTGCCAGCAGTTACCTCCAGGGGGGCACTGAAGCTTTCTTT.

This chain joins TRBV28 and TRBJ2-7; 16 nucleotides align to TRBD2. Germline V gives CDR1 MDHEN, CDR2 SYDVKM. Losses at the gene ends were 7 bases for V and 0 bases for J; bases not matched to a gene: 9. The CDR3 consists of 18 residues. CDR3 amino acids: CASTRPGLAGGNSYEQYF. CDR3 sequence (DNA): TGTGCCAGCACCCGCCCGGGACTAGCGGGAGGGAACTCCTACGAGCAGTACTTC.

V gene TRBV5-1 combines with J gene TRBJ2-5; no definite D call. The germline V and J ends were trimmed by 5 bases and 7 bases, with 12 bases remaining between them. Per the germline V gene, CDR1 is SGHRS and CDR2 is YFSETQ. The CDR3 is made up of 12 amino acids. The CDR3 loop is CASRDPVGTQYF. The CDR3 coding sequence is TGCGCCAGCAGAGATCCGGTAGGGACCCAGTACTTC. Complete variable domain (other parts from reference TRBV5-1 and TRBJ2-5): KAGVTQTPRYLIKTRGQQVTLSCSPISGHRSVSWYQQTPGQGLQFLFEYFSETQRNKGNFPGRFSGRQFSNSRSEMNVSTLELGDSALYLCASRDPVGTQYFGPGTRLLVL.

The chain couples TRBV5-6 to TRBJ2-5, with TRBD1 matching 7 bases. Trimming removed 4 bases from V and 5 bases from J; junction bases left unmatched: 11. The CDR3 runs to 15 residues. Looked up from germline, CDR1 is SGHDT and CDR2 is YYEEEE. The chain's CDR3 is CASSTGTVREETQYF. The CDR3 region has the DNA TGTGCCAGCAGCACGGGGACAGTTAGGGAGGAGACCCAGTACTTC. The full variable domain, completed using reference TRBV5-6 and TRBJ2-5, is DAGVTQSPTHLIKTRGQQVTLRCSPKSGHDTVSWYQQALGQGPQFIFQYYEEEERQRGNFPDRFSGHQFPNYSSELNVNALLLGDSALYLCASSTGTVREETQYFGPGTRLLVL.

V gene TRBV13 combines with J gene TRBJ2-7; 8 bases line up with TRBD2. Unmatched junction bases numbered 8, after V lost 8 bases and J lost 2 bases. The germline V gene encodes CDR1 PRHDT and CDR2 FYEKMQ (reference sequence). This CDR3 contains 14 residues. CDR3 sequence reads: CASASGGPTYEQYF. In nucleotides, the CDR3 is TGTGCCAGCGCGTCGGGAGGGCCGACCTACGAGCAGTACTTC.

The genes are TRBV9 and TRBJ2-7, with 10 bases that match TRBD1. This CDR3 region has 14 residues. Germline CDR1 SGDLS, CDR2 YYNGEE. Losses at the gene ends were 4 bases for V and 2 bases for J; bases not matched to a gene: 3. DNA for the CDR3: TGTGCCAGCAGCACCGGGACAGGGGCCTACGAGCAGTACTTC. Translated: CASSTGTGAYEQYF.

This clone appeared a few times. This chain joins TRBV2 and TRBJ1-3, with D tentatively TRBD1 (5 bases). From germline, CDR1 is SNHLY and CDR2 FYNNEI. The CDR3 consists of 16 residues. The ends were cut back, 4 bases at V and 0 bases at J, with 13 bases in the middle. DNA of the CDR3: TGTGCCAGCAGTGCTCCGGGGCCCCTCTCTGGAAACACCATATATTTT. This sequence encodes CASSAPGPLSGNTIYF.

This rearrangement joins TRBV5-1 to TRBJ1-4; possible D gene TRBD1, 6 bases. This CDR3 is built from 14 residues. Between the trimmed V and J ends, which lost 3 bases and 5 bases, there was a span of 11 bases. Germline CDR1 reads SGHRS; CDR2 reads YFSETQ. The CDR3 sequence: CASSYRDKNEKLFF. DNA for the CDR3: TGCGCCAGCAGCTACCGGGACAAGAATGAAAAACTGTTTTTT. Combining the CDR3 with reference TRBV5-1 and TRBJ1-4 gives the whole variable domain KAGVTQTPRYLIKTRGQQVTLSCSPISGHRSVSWYQQTPGQGLQFLFEYFSETQRNKGNFPGRFSGRQFSNSRSEMNVSTLELGDSALYLCASSYRDKNEKLFFGSGTQLSVL.

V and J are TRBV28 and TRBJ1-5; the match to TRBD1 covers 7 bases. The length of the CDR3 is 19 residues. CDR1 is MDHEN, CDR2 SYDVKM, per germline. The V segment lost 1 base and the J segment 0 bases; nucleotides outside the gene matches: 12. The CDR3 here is CASSLYSGTVSHSNQPQHF. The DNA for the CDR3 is TGTGCCAGCAGTTTATACTCCGGGACAGTCTCGCATAGCAATCAGCCCCAGCATTTT.

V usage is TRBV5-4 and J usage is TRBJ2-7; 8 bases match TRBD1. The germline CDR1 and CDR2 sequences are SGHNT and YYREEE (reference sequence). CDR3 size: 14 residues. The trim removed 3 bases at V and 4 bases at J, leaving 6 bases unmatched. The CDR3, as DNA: TGTGCCAGCAGCTCCCGGACAGGGAGTTACGAGCAGTACTTC. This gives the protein CASSSRTGSYEQYF.